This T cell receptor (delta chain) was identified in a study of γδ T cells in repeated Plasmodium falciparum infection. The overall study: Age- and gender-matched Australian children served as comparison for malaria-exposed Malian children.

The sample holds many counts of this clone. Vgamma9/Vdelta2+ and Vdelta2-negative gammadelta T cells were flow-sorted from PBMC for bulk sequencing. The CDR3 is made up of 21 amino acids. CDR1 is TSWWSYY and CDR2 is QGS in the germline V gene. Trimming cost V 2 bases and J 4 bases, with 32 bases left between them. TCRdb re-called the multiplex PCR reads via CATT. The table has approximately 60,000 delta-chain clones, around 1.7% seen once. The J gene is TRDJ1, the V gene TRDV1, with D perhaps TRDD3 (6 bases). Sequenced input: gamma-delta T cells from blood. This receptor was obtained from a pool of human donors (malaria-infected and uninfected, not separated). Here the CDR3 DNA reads TGTGCTCTTGGGGAAGATAGCATAACTACCCTACTGGGACCGGTAGGCGATAAACTCATCTTT. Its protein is CALGEDSITTLLGPVGDKLIF.